Below, 29 T cell receptor beta chains from the same sample are listed, as sequenced in a study of chemoradiotherapy in HPV16-positive cancers. The assay was immunoSEQ multiplex PCR, and TCRdb's table has in-frame clones only and misses some. The sample lists around 7,400 clones; roughly 70% were seen once. Specimen: tumor tissue, collected from a patient who underwent chemoradiotherapy. These receptors came from a human donor with HPV-associated anogenital cancer.

This clone was observed a single time. The chain couples TRBV2 to TRBJ2-3, with 7 bases fitting TRBD1. V lost 7 bases to trimming and J lost 1 base; unmatched junction nucleotides: 5. This CDR3 has 14 residues. Germline V gene lookup returns CDR1 SNHLY and CDR2 FYNNEI. The CDR3 nucleotides read TGTGCCAGCAAGAGTGGACAGGGCACAGATACGCAGTATTTT. Amino acid sequence: CASKSGQGTDTQYF.

This chain uses TRBV15 with TRBJ2-2; TRBD2 is a possible D gene (6 bases). Germline V lookup: CDR1 LNHNV, CDR2 YYDKDF (reference sequence). This CDR3 spans 15 amino acids. Trimming shortened V by 4 bases and J by 3 bases, and 12 bases separated the two germline ends. For the CDR3, the DNA is TGTGCCACCAGCATAAGGGACTCTTACACCGGGGAGCTGTTTTTT. Translated: CATSIRDSYTGELFF.

This clone occurred a few times. The chain combines TRBV5-1 with TRBJ2-3, with D perhaps TRBD1 (5 bases). The CDR3 covers 11 residues. Germline CDR1 is SGHRS and CDR2 is YFSETQ. Trimming took 2 bases from V and 9 from J, leaving 7 bases between them. DNA for the CDR3: TGCGCCAGCAGCTTTGACAGCACGCAGTATTTT. Residues: CASSFDSTQYF.

The J gene is TRBJ1-3, the V gene TRBV4-2; tentatively, D is TRBD1 (6 bases). This CDR3 comprises 15 residues. V gave up 1 base and J gave up 4 bases, with 11 bases separating them. The germline CDR1 and CDR2 sequences are LGHNA and YNFKEQ. The CDR3 bases are TGTGCCAGCAGCCAAGCCAGGGGCTCCGGAAACACCATATATTTT. Its protein is CASSQARGSGNTIYF.

V and J are TRBV2 and TRBJ1-1, with D unclear. This CDR3 has 15 residues. Trimming removed 4 bases at V and 1 base at J, with 13 bases between. Germline V lookup: CDR1 SNHLY, CDR2 FYNNEI. The chain's CDR3 is CASSGLDGPNTEAFF. Written as DNA, the CDR3 is TGTGCCAGCAGTGGATTAGATGGCCCGAACACTGAAGCTTTCTTT. The whole variable domain, remainder taken from reference TRBV2 and TRBJ1-1, is EPEVTQTPSHQVTQMGQEVILRCVPISNHLYFYWYRQILGQKVEFLVSFYNNEISEKSEIFDDQFSVERPDGSNFTLKIRSTKLEDSAMYFCASSGLDGPNTEAFFGQGTRLTVV.

This rearrangement joins TRBV5-1 to TRBJ2-7; 14 positions match TRBD2. The CDR3 is 17 amino acids. The germline V gene encodes CDR1 SGHRS and CDR2 YFSETQ. Trimming cost V 4 bases and J 1 base; bases outside gene matches: 7. The CDR3 protein is CASSKTSGGAESYEQYF. The CDR3 region has the DNA TGCGCCAGCAGCAAGACTAGCGGGGGGGCTGAATCCTACGAGCAGTACTTC.

The chain carries TRBV5-4 and TRBJ2-5, with D unresolved. The CDR3 runs 11 residues. CDR1 is SGHNT, CDR2 YYREEE, per germline (reference sequence). V was cut by 7 bases and J by 0 bases, with 4 bases left in between. CDR3 DNA: TGTGCCAGCGAGGACCAAGAGACCCAGTACTTC. Amino acid sequence: CASEDQETQYF.

This clone was detected a few times. The V and J genes are TRBV2 and TRBJ1-5; D perhaps matches TRBD1 (5 bases). CDR1 SNHLY and CDR2 FYNNEI come from the germline V gene. This CDR3 comprises 19 residues. V lost 5 bases and J lost 0, with 23 bases in between. Here the CDR3 reads CASSKRPALQGYSNQPQHF. For the CDR3, the DNA is TGTGCCAGCAGTAAAAGACCCGCTCTGCAGGGATATAGCAATCAGCCCCAGCATTTT. The variable domain in full, with the rest retrieved from reference TRBV2 and TRBJ1-5, is EPEVTQTPSHQVTQMGQEVILRCVPISNHLYFYWYRQILGQKVEFLVSFYNNEISEKSEIFDDQFSVERPDGSNFTLKIRSTKLEDSAMYFCASSKRPALQGYSNQPQHFGDGTRLSIL.

The chain uses TRBV15 and TRBJ1-4, with TRBD1 matching 8 bases. In germline, CDR1 is LNHNV, CDR2 YYDKDF (reference sequence). With 6 bases clipped from V and 7 bases from J, the junction kept 10 bases outside the gene matches. The CDR3 consists of 15 residues. In DNA, the CDR3 is TGTGCCACCAGTCGAAACAGGGGGGTTACTGAAAAACTGTTTTTT. Its protein is CATSRNRGVTEKLFF.

The CDR3 reads CASSPGAYEQYF. CDR3 sequence (DNA): TGTGCCAGCTCACCTGGGGCCTACGAGCAGTACTTC. The chain uses TRBV18 and TRBJ2-7, with D unclear. Germline assignment: CDR1 KGHSH and CDR2 LQKENI. V was shortened by 3 bases and J by 2 bases, with 5 bases between the two germline ends. The CDR3 sequence is 12 residues long.

This chain joins TRBV6-5 and TRBJ2-4; no clear D. V dropped 6 bases and J dropped 0 bases, with 9 bases sitting between them. Germline V gene lookup returns CDR1 MNHEY and CDR2 SVGAGI. The CDR3 contains 14 residues. The CDR3 reads CASSTHTAKNIQYF. DNA for the CDR3: TGTGCCAGCAGCACTCATACAGCCAAAAACATTCAGTACTTC.

This rearrangement joins TRBV18 to TRBJ1-5, with TRBD1 matching over 7 bases. V gave up 5 bases and J gave up 1 base; unmatched junction bases: 8. Germline-derived CDR1 and CDR2 are KGHSH and LQKENI. This CDR3 contains 16 residues. The CDR3 nucleotides are TGTGCCAGCTCATCCGACACAGGGGCCAGCAATCAGCCCCAGCATTTT. It yields the protein CASSSDTGASNQPQHF. Full variable domain (remainder filled in from reference TRBV18 and TRBJ1-5): NAGVMQNPRHLVRRRGQEARLRCSPMKGHSHVYWYRQLPEEGLKFMVYLQKENIIDESGMPKERFSAEFPKEGPSILRIQQVVRGDSAAYFCASSSDTGASNQPQHFGDGTRLSIL.

The rearrangement uses TRBV19 and TRBJ1-1; weak D call: TRBD1 (6 bases). The V gene's germline CDR1 is LNHDA and CDR2 SQIVND (reference sequence). The CDR3 has 15 residues. V was pared by 4 bases and J by 0 bases, with 12 bases between. CDR3 in amino acids: CASSTQGQLNTEAFF. The CDR3 nucleotides are TGTGCCAGTAGTACCCAGGGGCAGTTGAACACTGAAGCTTTCTTT.

The V gene is TRBV5-5, the J gene TRBJ1-5; D unclear. V lost 1 base and J lost 5, with 10 bases in between. The CDR3 consists of 14 residues. Germline CDR1 SGHKS, CDR2 YYEKEE (reference sequence). CDR3 in amino acids: CASSLSRGDQPQHF. In DNA, the CDR3 is TGTGCCAGCAGCTTGTCCCGGGGAGATCAGCCCCAGCATTTT.

The gene calls are TRBV6-4 and TRBJ2-2, with D possibly TRBD2 on 6 matching bases. The V gene lost 0 bases and the J gene lost 4 bases, with 6 bases spanning the gap. The germline V gene has CDR1 MRHNA and CDR2 SNTAGT. The CDR3 is 14 amino acids. The CDR3 region has the DNA TGTGCCAGCAGTGACTCGACTAGCACCGGGGAGCTGTTTTTT. Translated, it gives CASSDSTSTGELFF.

J is TRBJ2-1 and V is TRBV5-1; D might be TRBD1 (5 bases). This CDR3 has 18 amino acids. Trimming shortened V by 0 bases and J by 0 bases, and 16 bases separated the two germline ends. The germline V gene encodes CDR1 SGHRS and CDR2 YFSETQ. The CDR3 spells CASSLALAGQLSYNEQFF. Here the CDR3 DNA reads TGCGCCAGCAGCTTGGCCTTGGCAGGACAACTCTCCTACAATGAGCAGTTCTTC.

This chain joins TRBV11-2 and TRBJ2-7; no definite D call. Trimming cost V 0 bases and J 2 bases, with 8 bases left between them. This CDR3 region has 14 residues. CDR1 is SGHAT and CDR2 is FQNNGV in the germline V gene. CDR3 in DNA: TGTGCCAGCAGCTTAGAGGTGGCGGCCTACGAGCAGTACTTC. It specifies CASSLEVAAYEQYF.

The chain employs TRBV19 and TRBJ2-7; possible D gene TRBD2, 5 bases. Trimming removed 3 bases from V and 5 bases from J, with 11 bases in between. The CDR3 is made up of 13 amino acids. Germline V CDR1 and CDR2: LNHDA, SQIVND (reference sequence). The CDR3 here is CASSMRAAHEQYF. The CDR3, as DNA: TGTGCCAGTAGTATGAGGGCAGCGCACGAGCAGTACTTC.

This chain joins TRBV11-2 and TRBJ1-5, with D uncertain. V gave up 0 bases and J gave up 7 bases, with 7 bases separating them. The CDR3 length is 13 residues. Germline V lookup: CDR1 SGHAT, CDR2 FQNNGV. Here the CDR3 DNA reads TGTGCCAGCAGCTTAGATCGCGTCCAGCCCCAGCATTTT. Translation: CASSLDRVQPQHF.

This clone was counted a single time. The V and J genes are TRBV5-5 and TRBJ2-2, with a tentative D call TRBD1 (6 bases). Germline assignment: CDR1 SGHKS and CDR2 YYEKEE (reference sequence). The CDR3 spans 15 residues. With 1 base removed from V and 7 bases from J, the gap between germline ends came to 14 bases. DNA for the CDR3: TGTGCCAGCAGCTTGCACAGGGTAGAAGTCGGGGAGCTGTTTTTT. As protein: CASSLHRVEVGELFF.

This rearrangement joins TRBV6-5 to TRBJ1-1; 7 positions match TRBD1. Looked up from germline, CDR1 is MNHEY and CDR2 is SVGAGI. The trim removed 2 bases at V and 5 bases at J, leaving 5 bases unmatched. The CDR3 is 14 residues long. The DNA of the CDR3 is TGTGCCAGCAGTTACAAACAGGGGAAGACTGAAGCTTTCTTT. Translating gives CASSYKQGKTEAFF.

The rearrangement joins TRBV15 to TRBJ2-3; D unclear. The CDR3 sequence is 14 residues long. The V end was cut by 1 base, the J end by 4 bases, with 9 bases between. CDR1 is LNHNV and CDR2 is YYDKDF in the germline V gene (reference sequence). CDR3 DNA: TGTGCCACCAGCAGAGGGGTCAGTCCAGATACGCAGTATTTT. This gives the protein CATSRGVSPDTQYF.

This clone was seen only a few times. This same CDR3 is encoded by further DNA sequences in the sample. The genes are TRBV5-1 and TRBJ2-7; either TRBD1 or TRBD2 may fit D (6 bases each). Deletions cut 2 bases from V and 4 bases from J, with 10 bases between. Germline V gives CDR1 SGHRS, CDR2 YFSETQ. The CDR3 extends over 13 amino acids. CDR3 protein: CASSFGGAYEQYF. In DNA form, the CDR3 reads TGCGCCAGCAGCTTCGGGGGCGCTTACGAGCAGTACTTC.

In this sample, this clone turned up a few times. The V call is TRBV5-1, the J call TRBJ1-2; 7 bases are shared with TRBD1. CDR3 size: 16 residues. Trimming cost V 1 base and J 2 bases; bases outside gene matches: 8. CDR1 is SGHRS and CDR2 is YFSETQ in the germline V gene. CDR3 amino acids: CASSLSLRTGNYGYTF. As DNA, the CDR3 is TGCGCCAGCAGCTTGTCTCTGCGGACAGGAAACTATGGCTACACCTTC. The complete variable domain, with remaining parts taken from reference TRBV5-1 and TRBJ1-2, reads KAGVTQTPRYLIKTRGQQVTLSCSPISGHRSVSWYQQTPGQGLQFLFEYFSETQRNKGNFPGRFSGRQFSNSRSEMNVSTLELGDSALYLCASSLSLRTGNYGYTFGSGTRLTVV.

The genes are TRBV9 and TRBJ2-3; TRBD1 matches 7 bases. The V segment lost 4 bases and the J segment 3 bases; nucleotides outside the gene matches: 11. Germline V gene lookup returns CDR1 SGDLS and CDR2 YYNGEE. The length of the CDR3 is 16 residues. The CDR3 bases are TGTGCCAGCAGCTCAGAAGTAGGGGGCGTGACAGATACGCAGTATTTT. Protein product: CASSSEVGGVTDTQYF.

The chain employs TRBV9 and TRBJ2-5; D tentatively fits TRBD1 or TRBD2 (5 bases each). The CDR3 sequence is 13 residues long. Trimming removed 4 bases from V and 4 bases from J, with 11 bases in between. Germline CDR1 SGDLS, CDR2 YYNGEE. CDR3: CASSPGQAETQYF. CDR3 sequence (DNA): TGTGCCAGCAGCCCGGGGCAGGCAGAGACCCAGTACTTC.

This clone was observed a few times. J is TRBJ1-1 and V is TRBV5-3; no reliable D call. TRBV5-3 qualifies as an ORF whose function is uncertain. The V and J ends lost 0 bases and 1 base respectively, with 4 bases between them. The CDR3 loop spans 13 amino acids. The CDR3 here is CARSLVGNTEAFF. The DNA of the CDR3 is TGTGCCAGAAGCTTGGTGGGGAACACTGAAGCTTTCTTT.

About this clone itself: The same CDR3 also results from other DNA sequences found in this sample. This chain links TRBV5-1 with TRBJ2-1; D may be TRBD1 (5 bases). V was shortened by 1 base and J by 3 bases, with 5 bases between the two germline ends. There are 13 residues in the CDR3. Germline V lookup: CDR1 SGHRS, CDR2 YFSETQ. The CDR3 loop is CASSLTGYNEQFF. In nucleotides, the CDR3 is TGCGCCAGCAGCTTGACAGGCTACAATGAGCAGTTCTTC.

This chain joins TRBV4-2 and TRBJ2-5; TRBD2 matches 15 bases. The CDR3 spans 17 residues. Per the germline V gene, CDR1 is LGHNA and CDR2 is YNFKEQ. The V segment lost 3 bases and the J segment 5 bases; nucleotides outside the gene matches: 7. Written as DNA, the CDR3 is TGTGCCAGCAGCCAGGGGGGACTAGCGGGGGGTCGGGAGACCCAGTACTTC. It translates to CASSQGGLAGGRETQYF.